The following is a TCR beta chain sequence with its context. Its antigen is still unknown. Assay: immunoSEQ multiplex PCR; the TCRdb copy retains only in-frame clones and omits some. This table holds approximately 2.5 million clones, 90% to 95% found once. Germline-derived CDR1 and CDR2 are GTSNPN and SVGIG (reference sequence). Trimming removed 2 bases from V and 9 bases from J, with 14 bases in between. The CDR3 has 13 amino acids. This record belongs to a study of shared clonotypes between healthy human individuals. Study findings and constraints: Naive CD4 clonotypes were shared across a few donors at about 5.2%.

The source is a man aged 18 to 29 in good health. V and J are TRBV30 and TRBJ2-1, with D tentatively TRBD2 (5 bases). Sequencing was performed on naive CD4+ T cells sorted from blood. Subset described: CD45RA+ positively selected. The CDR3 DNA reads as TGTGCCTGGAGTAAGGGTTGGCTAGCTGAGCAGTTCTTC. Translated: CAWSKGWLAEQFF.